These T cell receptor beta chains were read from a single sample in a study of regulatory dendritic cells for organ transplantation. Clones were sequenced by immunoSEQ multiplex PCR, and TCRdb holds only the in-frame ones, with some missing. Found here are 30,000 to 35,000 clones, around 90% of them singletons; the top ten hold approximately 0.059%. The sequencing sample was made of naive CD4+ T cells from blood. Receptors originate from a human donor in good health. Both conserved end residues are part of each CDR3. Fields, in order: V gene, D gene, clone size, J gene, CDR3 protein, CDR3 DNA. A D gene is named only where the DNA matches it firmly. The listing skips clone size in some rows; elsewhere it reads once, few, many or a size class.

v_gene: TRBV7-9; d_gene: TRBD2; abundance: NA; j_gene: TRBJ2-1; CDR3aa: CASSRRGTSGVGEQFF; CDR3nt: TGCGCCAGCAGCCGAAGAGGGACTAGCGGGGTTGGTGAGCAGTTCTTC
v_gene: TRBV11-2; d_gene: TRBD1; abundance: NA; j_gene: TRBJ1-1; CDR3aa: CASSFSTGMNTEAFF; CDR3nt: TGTGCCAGCAGCTTTTCGACAGGGATGAACACTGAAGCTTTCTTT
v_gene: TRBV29-1; d_gene: TRBD1; abundance: NA; j_gene: TRBJ2-1; CDR3aa: CSVGQLNNEQFF; CDR3nt: TGCAGCGTGGGACAGTTAAACAATGAGCAGTTCTTC
v_gene: TRBV19; d_gene: TRBD1; abundance: NA; j_gene: TRBJ1-1; CDR3aa: CASFTPGTGGRRTEAFF; CDR3nt: TGTGCCAGTTTCACACCGGGGACAGGGGGTAGGCGGACTGAAGCTTTCTTT
v_gene: TRBV15; d_gene: NA; abundance: NA; j_gene: TRBJ1-2; CDR3aa: CATSRATGNYGYTF; CDR3nt: TGTGCCACCAGCAGAGCCACAGGGAACTATGGCTACACCTTC
v_gene: TRBV30; d_gene: NA; abundance: NA; j_gene: TRBJ2-3; CDR3aa: CAWNPSGDTQYF; CDR3nt: TGTGCCTGGAATCCCTCGGGGGATACGCAGTATTTT
v_gene: TRBV25-1; d_gene: TRBD2; abundance: NA; j_gene: TRBJ2-1; CDR3aa: CASSEVAGGSYNEQFF; CDR3nt: TGTGCCAGCAGTGAAGTAGCGGGAGGCTCCTACAATGAGCAGTTCTTC
v_gene: TRBV6-5; d_gene: TRBD1; abundance: once; j_gene: TRBJ2-3; CDR3aa: CASGLQGAFTDTQYF; CDR3nt: TGTGCCAGCGGTCTCCAGGGGGCGTTCACAGATACGCAGTATTTT
v_gene: TRBV6-5; d_gene: NA; abundance: NA; j_gene: TRBJ2-7; CDR3aa: CASSPSGGQTYEQYF; CDR3nt: TGTGCCAGCAGTCCATCGGGGGGACAAACCTACGAGCAGTACTTC
v_gene: TRBV7-2; d_gene: NA; abundance: NA; j_gene: TRBJ2-7; CDR3aa: CASSLAYRGSYEQYF; CDR3nt: TGTGCCAGCAGCTTAGCCTACCGTGGGTCCTACGAGCAGTACTTC